This T cell receptor (beta chain) derives from a study of blood T cell repertoires in COVID-19. Study-level background: The study drew acute and convalescent COVID-19 samples from the United States, Italy and Spain. In each case, the material was cDNA or gDNA derived from T cells, B-cell-depleted T cells, or PBMCs.

This clone was counted only a few times. Original processing methods: Reference gene primer amplification yielded estimated nucleated cell counts. Here immunoSEQ multiplex PCR was the method, and the copy in TCRdb shows in-frame clones only, minus some. V, J and clone size derive from that table, while D and trimming were established from the DNA sequence. The sample includes around 170,000 clones, about 88% seen only once; the top ten take roughly 14%. The sample was peripheral blood. The source of this sequence is a man aged 25 to 40 with active or convalescent COVID-19.

The CDR3 reads CATSDPMDRDYGYTF. Here the CDR3 DNA reads TGTGCCACCAGTGATCCGATGGACAGAGACTATGGCTACACCTTC. This chain joins TRBV24-1 and TRBJ1-2; tentatively, D is TRBD1 (6 bases). Germline lookup yields CDR1 KGHDR and CDR2 SFDVKD. V lost 3 bases and J lost 3, with 13 bases in between. The CDR3 has 15 amino acids.